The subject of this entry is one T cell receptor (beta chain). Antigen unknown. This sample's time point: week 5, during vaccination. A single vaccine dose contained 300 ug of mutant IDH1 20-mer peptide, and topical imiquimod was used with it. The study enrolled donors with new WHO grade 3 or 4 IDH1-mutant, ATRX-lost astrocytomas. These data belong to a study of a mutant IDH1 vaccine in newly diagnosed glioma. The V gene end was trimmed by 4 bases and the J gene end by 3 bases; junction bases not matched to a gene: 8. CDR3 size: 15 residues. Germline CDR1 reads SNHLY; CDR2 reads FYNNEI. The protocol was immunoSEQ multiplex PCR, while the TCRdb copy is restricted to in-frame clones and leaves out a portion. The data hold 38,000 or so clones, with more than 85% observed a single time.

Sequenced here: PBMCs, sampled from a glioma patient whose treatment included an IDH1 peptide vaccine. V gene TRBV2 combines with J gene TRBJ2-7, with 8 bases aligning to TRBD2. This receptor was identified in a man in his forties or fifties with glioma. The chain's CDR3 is CASSGPGLVDYEQYF. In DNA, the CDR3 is TGTGCCAGCAGTGGACCGGGACTAGTCGACTACGAGCAGTACTTC. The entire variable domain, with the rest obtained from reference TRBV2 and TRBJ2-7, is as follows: EPEVTQTPSHQVTQMGQEVILRCVPISNHLYFYWYRQILGQKVEFLVSFYNNEISEKSEIFDDQFSVERPDGSNFTLKIRSTKLEDSAMYFCASSGPGLVDYEQYFGPGTRLTVT.